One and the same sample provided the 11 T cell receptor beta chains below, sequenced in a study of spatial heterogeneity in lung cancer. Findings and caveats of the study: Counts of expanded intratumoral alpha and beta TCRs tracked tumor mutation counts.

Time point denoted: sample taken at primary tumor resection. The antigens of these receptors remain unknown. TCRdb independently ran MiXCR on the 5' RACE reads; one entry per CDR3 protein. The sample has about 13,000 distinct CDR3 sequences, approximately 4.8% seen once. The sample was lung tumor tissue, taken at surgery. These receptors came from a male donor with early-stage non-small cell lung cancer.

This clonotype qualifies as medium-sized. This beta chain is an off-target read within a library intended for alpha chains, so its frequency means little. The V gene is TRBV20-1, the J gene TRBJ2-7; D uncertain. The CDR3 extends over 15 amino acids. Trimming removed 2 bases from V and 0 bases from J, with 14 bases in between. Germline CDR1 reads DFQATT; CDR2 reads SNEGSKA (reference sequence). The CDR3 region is CSARYAASLSYEQYF. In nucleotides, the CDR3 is TGCAGTGCTAGATACGCAGCTTCTCTCTCCTACGAGCAGTACTTC.

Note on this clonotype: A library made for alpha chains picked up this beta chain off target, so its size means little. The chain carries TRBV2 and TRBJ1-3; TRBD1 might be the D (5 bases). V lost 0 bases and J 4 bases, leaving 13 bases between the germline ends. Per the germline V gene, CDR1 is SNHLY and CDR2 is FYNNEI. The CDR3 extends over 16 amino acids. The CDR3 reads CASSEAGTTGGNTIYF. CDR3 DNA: TGTGCCAGCAGTGAAGCAGGGACCACGGGGGGAAACACCATATATTTT.

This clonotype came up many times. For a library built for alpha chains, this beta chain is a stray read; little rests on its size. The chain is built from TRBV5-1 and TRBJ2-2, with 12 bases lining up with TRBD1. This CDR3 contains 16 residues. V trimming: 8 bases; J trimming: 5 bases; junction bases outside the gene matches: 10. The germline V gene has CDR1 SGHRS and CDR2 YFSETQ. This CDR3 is CASQRGQGARTGELFF. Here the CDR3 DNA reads TGCGCCAGTCAACGGGGACAGGGGGCGAGGACCGGGGAGCTGTTTTTT.

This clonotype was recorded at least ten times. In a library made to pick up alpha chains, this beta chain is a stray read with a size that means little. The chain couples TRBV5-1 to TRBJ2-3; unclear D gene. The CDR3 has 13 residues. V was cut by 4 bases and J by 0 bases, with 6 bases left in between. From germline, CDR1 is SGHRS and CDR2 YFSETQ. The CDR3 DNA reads TGCGCCAGCAGCGGAACAAGCACAGATACGCAGTATTTT. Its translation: CASSGTSTDTQYF.

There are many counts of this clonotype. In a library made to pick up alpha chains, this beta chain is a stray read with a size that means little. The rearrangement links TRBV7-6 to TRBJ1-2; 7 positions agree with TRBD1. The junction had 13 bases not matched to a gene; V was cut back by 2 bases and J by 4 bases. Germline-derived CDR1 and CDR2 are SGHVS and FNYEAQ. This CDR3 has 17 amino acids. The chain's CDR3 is CASSLRTGPRFPYGYTF. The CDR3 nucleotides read TGTGCCAGCAGCTTACGGACAGGCCCTCGGTTCCCCTATGGCTACACCTTC.

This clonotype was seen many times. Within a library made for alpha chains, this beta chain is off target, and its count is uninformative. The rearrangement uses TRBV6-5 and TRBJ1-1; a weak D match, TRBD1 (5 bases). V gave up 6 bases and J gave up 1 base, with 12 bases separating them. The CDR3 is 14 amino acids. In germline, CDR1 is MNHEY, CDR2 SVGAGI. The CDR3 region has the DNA TGTGCCAGCAGGGGAGGGACGCCGAACACTGAAGCTTTCTTT. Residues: CASRGGTPNTEAFF.

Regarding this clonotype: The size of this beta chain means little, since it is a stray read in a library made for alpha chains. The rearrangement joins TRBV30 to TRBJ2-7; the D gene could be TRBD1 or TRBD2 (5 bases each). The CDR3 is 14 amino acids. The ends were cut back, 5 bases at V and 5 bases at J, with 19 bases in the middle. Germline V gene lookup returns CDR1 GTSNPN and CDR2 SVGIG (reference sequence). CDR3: CAWSIMGTANEQYF. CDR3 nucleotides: TGTGCCTGGTCAATTATGGGGACCGCCAACGAGCAGTACTTC. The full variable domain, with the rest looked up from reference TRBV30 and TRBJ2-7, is SQTIHQWPATLVQPVGSPLSLECTVEGTSNPNLYWYRQAAGRGLQLLFYSVGIGQISSEVPQNLSASRPQDRQFILSSKKLLLSDSGFYLCAWSIMGTANEQYFGPGTRLTVT.

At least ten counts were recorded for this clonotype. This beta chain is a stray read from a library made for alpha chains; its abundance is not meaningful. Written as DNA, the CDR3 is TGCAGCGTTGGAGGGCTGGGACCCTACAATGAGCAGTTCTTC. Amino acids: CSVGGLGPYNEQFF. This sequence joins TRBV29-1 and TRBJ2-1; either TRBD1 or TRBD2 may supply D (5 bases each). This CDR3 has 14 amino acids. Trimming stripped 4 bases from V and 2 bases from J, with 12 bases between. CDR1 SQVTM and CDR2 ANQGSEA come from the germline V gene.

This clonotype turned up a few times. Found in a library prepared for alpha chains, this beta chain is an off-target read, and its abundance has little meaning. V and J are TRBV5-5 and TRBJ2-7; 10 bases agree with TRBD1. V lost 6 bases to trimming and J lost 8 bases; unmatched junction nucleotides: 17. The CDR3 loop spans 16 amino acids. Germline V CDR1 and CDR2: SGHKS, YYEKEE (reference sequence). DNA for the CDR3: TGTGCCAGCAACCAAATGGGATCCGGGACAGGGGACAAGCAGTACTTC. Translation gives CASNQMGSGTGDKQYF.

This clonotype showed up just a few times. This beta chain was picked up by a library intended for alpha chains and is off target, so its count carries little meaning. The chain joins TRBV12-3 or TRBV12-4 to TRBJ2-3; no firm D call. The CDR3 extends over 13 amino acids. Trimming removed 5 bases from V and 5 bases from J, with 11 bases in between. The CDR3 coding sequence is TGTGCCAGCAGTGCCCAGACGGGAGATACGCAGTATTTT. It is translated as CASSAQTGDTQYF.

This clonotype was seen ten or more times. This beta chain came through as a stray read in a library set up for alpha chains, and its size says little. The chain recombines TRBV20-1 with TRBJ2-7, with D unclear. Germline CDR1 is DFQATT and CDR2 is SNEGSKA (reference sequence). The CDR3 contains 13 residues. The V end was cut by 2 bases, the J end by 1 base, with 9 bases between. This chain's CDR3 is CSARQATSYEQYF. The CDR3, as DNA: TGCAGTGCTAGACAGGCAACTTCCTACGAGCAGTACTTC.